This T cell receptor beta chain was recorded in a study of blood T cells in healthy people across ages. This clonotype was counted a few times. Its antigen is not known. Sample-barcoded 5' priming and a J-beta primer mix drove a second PCR of about 6 to 11 cycles. Individual samples furnished no less than 2.5 million CDR3-containing paired-end reads apiece. TCRdb reprocessed the 5' RACE reads via MiXCR and lists one record per CDR3 protein. This sample has about 680,000 distinct CDR3 sequences, with around 45% found just once. The study, taken as a whole, reports: Per million T cells, TCR beta diversity dropped about linearly as age rose. Both naive CD4+ cell counts and diversity were greater in long-lived donors than in aged donors.

This TCR was sampled from a woman aged 55-70 years in good health. Sequenced material: blood.

This chain's CDR3 is CASGQTGPEQFF. Written as DNA, the CDR3 is TGTGCCAGCGGACAAACGGGCCCTGAGCAGTTCTTC. This rearrangement joins TRBV6-2 or TRBV6-3 to TRBJ2-1; D is possibly TRBD1 (5 bases). The germline V and J ends were trimmed by 8 bases and 9 bases, with 14 bases remaining between them. The CDR3 is 12 amino acids. Germline loops: CDR1 MNHEY, CDR2 SVGEGT.